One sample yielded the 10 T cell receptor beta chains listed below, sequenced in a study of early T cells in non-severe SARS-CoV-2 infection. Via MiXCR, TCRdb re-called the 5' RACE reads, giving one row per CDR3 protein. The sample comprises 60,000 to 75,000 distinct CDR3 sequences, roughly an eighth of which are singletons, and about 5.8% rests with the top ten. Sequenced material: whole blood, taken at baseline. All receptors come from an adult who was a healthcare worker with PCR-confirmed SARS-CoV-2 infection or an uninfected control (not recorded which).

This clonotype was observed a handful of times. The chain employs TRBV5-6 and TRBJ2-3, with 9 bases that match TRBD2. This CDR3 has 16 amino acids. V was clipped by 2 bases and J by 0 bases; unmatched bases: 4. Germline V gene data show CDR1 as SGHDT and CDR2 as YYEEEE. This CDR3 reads CASSFKRGASTDTQYF. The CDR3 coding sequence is TGTGCCAGCAGCTTTAAGCGGGGGGCCAGCACAGATACGCAGTATTTT.

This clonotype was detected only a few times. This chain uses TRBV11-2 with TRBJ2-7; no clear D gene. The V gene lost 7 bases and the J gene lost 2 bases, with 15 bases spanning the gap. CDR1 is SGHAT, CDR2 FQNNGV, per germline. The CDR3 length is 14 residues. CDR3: CASTPTRATYEQYF. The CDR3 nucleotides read TGTGCCAGCACCCCAACCCGGGCCACCTACGAGCAGTACTTC.

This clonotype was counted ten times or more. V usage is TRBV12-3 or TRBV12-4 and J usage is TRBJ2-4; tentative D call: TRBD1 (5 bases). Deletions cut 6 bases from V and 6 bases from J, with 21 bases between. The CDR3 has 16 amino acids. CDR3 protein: CASSPASRGWGNIQYF. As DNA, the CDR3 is TGTGCCAGCAGCCCCGCCTCAAGGGGCTGGGGAAACATTCAGTACTTC.

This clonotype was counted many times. For the CDR3, the DNA is TGTGCCAGCAGTTACTTACAGGGGGCTGCTACCGGGGAGCTGTTTTTT. Its protein is CASSYLQGAATGELFF. This sequence joins TRBV6-5 and TRBJ2-2; TRBD1 matches 9 bases. The CDR3 is 16 amino acids. CDR1 MNHEY and CDR2 SVGAGI come from the germline V gene. The J segment lost 5 bases and the V segment lost 1 base, leaving 5 bases of the junction unmatched.

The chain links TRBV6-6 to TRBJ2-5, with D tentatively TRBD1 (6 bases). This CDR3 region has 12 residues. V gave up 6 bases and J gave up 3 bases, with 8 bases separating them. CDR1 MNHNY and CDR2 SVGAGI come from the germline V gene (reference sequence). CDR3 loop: CASRGTKETQYF. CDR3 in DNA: TGTGCCAGCAGAGGGACAAAAGAGACCCAGTACTTC.

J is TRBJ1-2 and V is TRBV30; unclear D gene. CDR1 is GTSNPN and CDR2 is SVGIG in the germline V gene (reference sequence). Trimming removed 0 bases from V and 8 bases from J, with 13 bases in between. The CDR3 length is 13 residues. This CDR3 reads CAWSVLVLQGYTF. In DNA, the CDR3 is TGTGCCTGGAGTGTACTTGTATTGCAGGGCTACACCTTC.

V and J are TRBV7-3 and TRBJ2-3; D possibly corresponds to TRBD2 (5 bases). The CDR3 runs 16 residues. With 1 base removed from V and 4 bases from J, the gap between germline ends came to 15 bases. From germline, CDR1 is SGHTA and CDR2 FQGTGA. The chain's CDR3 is CASSLSPPGTADTQYF. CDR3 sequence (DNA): TGTGCCAGCAGCTTAAGCCCCCCGGGAACGGCAGATACGCAGTATTTT.

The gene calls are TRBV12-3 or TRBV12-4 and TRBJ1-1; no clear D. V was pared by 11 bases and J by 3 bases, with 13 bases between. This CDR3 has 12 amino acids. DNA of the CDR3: TGTGCCGCTATGTTCCAGGACACTGAAGCTTTCTTT. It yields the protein CAAMFQDTEAFF.

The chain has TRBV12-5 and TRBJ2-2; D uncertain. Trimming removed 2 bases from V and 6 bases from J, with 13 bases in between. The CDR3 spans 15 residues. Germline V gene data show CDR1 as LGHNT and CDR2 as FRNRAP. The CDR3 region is CASGLRLPLSGELFF. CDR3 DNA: TGTGCTAGTGGTTTGCGGCTGCCGTTGTCCGGGGAGCTGTTTTTT.

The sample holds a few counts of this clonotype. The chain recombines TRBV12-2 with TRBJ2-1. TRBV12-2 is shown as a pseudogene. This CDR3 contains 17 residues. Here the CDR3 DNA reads TGTGCAAGTCGCTTATATAGTGGCGGATCCTCCTACAATGAGCAGTTCTTC. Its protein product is CASRLYSGGSSYNEQFF.